The 4 T cell receptor beta chains below come from one sample, sequenced in a study of blood T cell repertoires in COVID-19. Here immunoSEQ multiplex PCR was the method, and the copy in TCRdb shows in-frame clones only, minus some. The table has around 80,000 clones, more than 85% seen once. The sample comprised peripheral blood. The receptors were gathered from an older man with active or convalescent COVID-19.

J is TRBJ2-2 and V is TRBV5-1; weak D call: TRBD1 (7 bases). The CDR3 consists of 17 residues. V gave up 4 bases and J gave up 7 bases, with 23 bases separating them. Germline CDR1 SGHRS, CDR2 YFSETQ. The CDR3 nucleotides are TGCGCCAGCAGCACAAAAGTTACCCCAGGGGGAGGCGGGGAGCTGTTTTTT. Translating gives CASSTKVTPGGGGELFF.

The chain links TRBV2 to TRBJ1-1; no reliable D call. V was shortened by 6 bases and J by 7 bases, with 12 bases between the two germline ends. This CDR3 has 12 residues. Germline V gene data show CDR1 as SNHLY and CDR2 as FYNNEI. The CDR3 sequence: CASRETWIEAFF. The CDR3 DNA sequence: TGTGCCAGCAGAGAGACTTGGATTGAAGCTTTCTTT.

The chain is built from TRBV6-5 and TRBJ1-1; the D gene is possibly TRBD1 (6 bases). The CDR3 length is 14 residues. Trimming left V 2 bases short and J 1 base short, with 8 bases between. CDR1 and CDR2 from the germline V gene are MNHEY and SVGAGI. CDR3 region: CASSYRTANTEAFF. The CDR3 DNA follows: TGTGCCAGCAGTTACAGGACAGCGAACACTGAAGCTTTCTTT.

The chain is built from TRBV7-8 and TRBJ1-1; TRBD1 might be the D (6 bases). The CDR3 is 14 residues long. Germline lookup yields CDR1 SGHVS and CDR2 FQNEAQ. V lost 5 bases, J lost 1 base, and 11 bases lay in between. The CDR3 protein is CASSPLTGNTEAFF. In DNA, the CDR3 is TGTGCCAGCAGCCCCCTGACAGGGAACACTGAAGCTTTCTTT.